This T cell receptor beta chain was found in a study of blood T cell repertoires in COVID-19. Generated by immunoSEQ multiplex PCR, the TCRdb table keeps only in-frame clones and is missing some. The table has about 140,000 clones, around 86% seen once. The CDR3 is 14 residues long. Germline-derived CDR1 and CDR2 are MDHEN and SYDVKM. J gave up 9 bases and V 8 bases, and 13 bases lay outside the gene matches. The sequenced sample was peripheral blood. The J gene is TRBJ2-1, the V gene TRBV28, with TRBD2 matching over 7 bases. The sequence was obtained from a human donor in a cohort sampled during active COVID-19. Here the CDR3 reads CASLLSGGRGEQFF. CDR3 DNA sequence: TGTGCCAGCCTTTTGTCGGGAGGTAGGGGTGAGCAGTTCTTC.